Reported below is one T cell receptor (beta chain). TCRdb keeps only in-frame clones here, not all; method: immunoSEQ multiplex PCR. The sample records approximately 81,000 clones, under 96% being singletons. This entry comes from a study of technical replicates of blood from a handful of donors. Germline CDR1 is LNHDA and CDR2 is SQIVND (reference sequence). V was pared by 4 bases and J by 6 bases, with 3 bases of the junction left unmatched. The CDR3 spans 12 residues. This sequence originates from a human donor in good health. The chain employs TRBV19 and TRBJ2-7; 7 nucleotides match TRBD2. Sequences were obtained from T cells isolated from PBMCs. CDR3 coding DNA: TGTGCCAGTAGTAGTGGGGGGGGCGAGCAGTACTTC. Protein product: CASSSGGGEQYF.